This entry lists 20 T cell receptor beta chains sequenced from one sample in a study of blood T cell repertoires in COVID-19. The protocol was immunoSEQ multiplex PCR, while the TCRdb copy is restricted to in-frame clones and leaves out a portion. Of roughly 280,000 clones in the sample, 88% are singletons; the top ten hold around 11%. Sequenced sample: peripheral blood. The receptors come from a woman aged 25 to 45 with COVID-19, enrolled during active disease.

The chain uses TRBV5-1 and TRBJ2-1; 9 bases align to TRBD2. Germline V gene lookup returns CDR1 SGHRS and CDR2 YFSETQ. This CDR3 spans 16 amino acids. The trim removed 2 bases at V and 8 bases at J, leaving 11 bases unmatched. The CDR3 protein is CASSFSEAGGRDEQFF. Written as DNA, the CDR3 is TGCGCCAGCAGCTTTTCAGAAGCGGGAGGTAGAGATGAGCAGTTCTTC.

This clone was recorded only once. The CDR3 region is CASSKGLAGDHYEQYF. The CDR3 region has the DNA TGTGCCAGCAGCAAAGGTCTAGCGGGGGATCACTACGAGCAGTACTTC. The chain carries TRBV21-1 and TRBJ2-7; the table names TRBD2, a call not compared with the DNA. TRBV21-1 is a documented pseudogene. The CDR3 is 16 residues long.

V usage is TRBV7-9 and J usage is TRBJ2-5, with D possibly matching TRBD2 (6 bases). Germline CDR1 is SEHNR and CDR2 is FQNEAQ (reference sequence). This CDR3 spans 13 amino acids. Trimming cost V 3 bases and J 4 bases, with 9 bases left between them. This CDR3 is CASSFAGLETQYF. The CDR3 DNA follows: TGTGCCAGCAGCTTTGCGGGGTTAGAGACCCAGTACTTC.

The genes are TRBV3-1 (or the pseudogene TRBV3-2) and TRBJ1-2; 10 bases agree with TRBD1. The germline gives CDR1 LGHDT, CDR2 YNNKEL (reference sequence). This CDR3 comprises 16 residues. The V and J ends lost 5 bases and 7 bases, in that order; junction bases with no gene match: 13. This chain's CDR3 is CASSFGQGVDAAGYTF. The CDR3 DNA reads TGTGCCAGCAGCTTCGGACAGGGGGTAGACGCGGCTGGCTACACCTTC.

In its sample, this clone was seen once. V gene TRBV10-3 combines with J gene TRBJ1-5; 7 bases map to TRBD1. Germline V lookup: CDR1 ENHRY, CDR2 SYGVKD. The V and J ends lost 11 bases and 1 base, in that order; junction bases with no gene match: 8. There are 14 residues in the CDR3. CDR3 loop: CAARQGGSNQPQHF. As DNA, the CDR3 is TGTGCCGCGCGGCAGGGGGGCAGCAATCAGCCCCAGCATTTT.

The chain combines TRBV10-2 with TRBJ2-3; the match to TRBD2 covers 11 bases. CDR1 and CDR2 from the germline V gene are WSHSY and SAAADI. The CDR3 contains 14 residues. Trimming removed 7 bases from V and 3 bases from J; junction bases left unmatched: 3. The CDR3: CASNRLAGTDTQYF. CDR3 DNA sequence: TGCGCCAGCAACCGACTAGCGGGGACAGATACGCAGTATTTT.

The gene calls are TRBV7-2 and TRBJ2-2; TRBD1 agrees at 9 bases. The CDR3 runs 15 residues. V was pared by 5 bases and J by 3 bases, with 4 bases of the junction left unmatched. CDR1 is SGHTA and CDR2 is FQGNSA in the germline V gene. CDR3 nucleotides: TGTGCCAGCAGCCCGTGGACAGGGGACACCGGGGAGCTGTTTTTT. This codes for CASSPWTGDTGELFF. The full variable domain, rest sourced from reference TRBV7-2 and TRBJ2-2, is GAGVSQSPSNKVTEKGKDVELRCDPISGHTALYWYRQSLGQGLEFLIYFQGNSAPDKSGLPSDRFSAERTGGSVSTLTIQRTQQEDSAVYLCASSPWTGDTGELFFGEGSRLTVL.

As DNA, the CDR3 is TGTGCCAGCAGCTTCGACTTGGGACTCCTAAACACCATATATTTT. Translating it yields CASSFDLGLLNTIYF. The rearrangement joins TRBV7-9 to TRBJ1-3; tentative D call: TRBD1 (5 bases). Germline V CDR1 and CDR2: SEHNR, FQNEAQ (reference sequence). This CDR3 has 15 amino acids. V shed 3 bases and J shed 6 bases, with 15 bases lying between them.

The rearrangement uses TRBV11-3 and TRBJ1-5; D gene uncertain. Germline assignment: CDR1 SGHNT and CDR2 YENEEA. The CDR3 is 13 amino acids. V was cut by 0 bases and J by 9 bases, with 9 bases left in between. In DNA, the CDR3 is TGTGCCAGCAGCTTAGATGGCGGTGGGCCCCAGCATTTT. It yields the protein CASSLDGGGPQHF.

The V gene is TRBV4-2, the J gene TRBJ1-6, with no clear D. The germline V gene encodes CDR1 LGHNA and CDR2 YNFKEQ. V dropped 1 base and J dropped 7 bases, with 8 bases sitting between them. The CDR3 spans 14 residues. As DNA, the CDR3 is TGTGCCAGCAGCCAAGCAATCCCCAATTCACCCCTCCACTTT. It encodes CASSQAIPNSPLHF.

The chain links TRBV7-3 to TRBJ2-1, with TRBD2 matching over 7 bases. Germline CDR1 SGHTA, CDR2 FQGTGA. The V gene end was trimmed by 0 bases and the J gene end by 9 bases; junction bases not matched to a gene: 5. The CDR3 is 14 residues long. CDR3 in amino acids: CASSLTTSSSEQFF. DNA for the CDR3: TGTGCCAGCAGCTTAACGACTAGCAGCAGTGAGCAGTTCTTC.

The chain couples TRBV6-4 to TRBJ2-3, with TRBD2 matching over 10 bases. V dropped 5 bases and J dropped 5; count of bases not matched to a gene: 4. The CDR3 extends over 14 amino acids. CDR1 MRHNA and CDR2 SNTAGT come from the germline V gene. The CDR3 sequence: CASSQAGGIDTQYF. Written as DNA, the CDR3 is TGTGCCAGCAGTCAAGCGGGAGGGATAGATACGCAGTATTTT.

The chain joins TRBV7-2 to TRBJ2-3; maybe TRBD1 (5 bases). The CDR3 totals 13 residues. Germline CDR1 SGHTA, CDR2 FQGNSA. Trimming left V 0 bases short and J 6 bases short, with 7 bases between. Here the CDR3 DNA reads TGTGCCAGCAGCTTAGCAGGGGTGGATACGCAGTATTTT. It is translated as CASSLAGVDTQYF.

V is TRBV6-5 and J is TRBJ1-1; D perhaps matches TRBD1 (5 bases). The V and J ends lost 5 bases and 10 bases respectively, with 20 bases between them. Germline CDR1 reads MNHEY; CDR2 reads SVGAGI. The CDR3 spans 14 residues. The CDR3 spells CASSPAVRQGGAFF. The CDR3, as DNA: TGTGCCAGCAGTCCCGCCGTTCGGCAGGGAGGAGCTTTCTTT.

This chain links TRBV3-1 (or the pseudogene TRBV3-2) with TRBJ2-5; TRBD2 might be the D (6 bases). V gave up 3 bases and J gave up 7 bases, with 15 bases separating them. Germline V gene lookup returns CDR1 LGHDT and CDR2 YNNKEL (reference sequence). The CDR3 length is 14 residues. This CDR3 reads CASSQTTGSGTQYF. The CDR3 coding sequence is TGTGCCAGCAGCCAGACGACGGGTAGCGGGACCCAGTACTTC.

The genes are TRBV7-2 and TRBJ1-6; a possible D gene is TRBD1 (5 bases). The CDR3 runs to 16 residues. V was pared by 0 bases and J by 5 bases, with 11 bases between. Germline loops: CDR1 SGHTA, CDR2 FQGNSA. The CDR3: CASSLAGGANNSPLHF. DNA of the CDR3: TGTGCCAGCAGCTTAGCGGGGGGTGCCAATAATTCACCCCTCCACTTT.

The V call is TRBV3-1 (or the pseudogene TRBV3-2), the J call TRBJ2-5; the D gene is possibly TRBD2 (7 bases). Germline-derived CDR1 and CDR2 are LGHDT and YNNKEL (reference sequence). This CDR3 comprises 18 residues. Between the trimmed V and J ends, which lost 3 bases and 5 bases, there was a span of 25 bases. CDR3 sequence: CASSQGAYAGDPLETQYF. The CDR3 DNA sequence: TGTGCCAGCAGCCAGGGGGCTTATGCGGGGGACCCTCTCGAGACCCAGTACTTC.

V gene TRBV27 combines with J gene TRBJ2-7; 11 bases fit TRBD1. Germline V CDR1 and CDR2: MNHEY, SMNVEV (reference sequence). The V gene end was trimmed by 5 bases and the J gene end by 2 bases; junction bases not matched to a gene: 5. The CDR3 contains 15 residues. DNA for the CDR3: TGTGCCAGCAGTCATCCGGGACAGGGGGCCTACGAGCAGTACTTC. Its protein product is CASSHPGQGAYEQYF.

CDR3 nucleotide sequence: TGTGCCAGCAGTCCCTTTAGGACAGGCAATTCACCCCTCCACTTT. It encodes CASSPFRTGNSPLHF. This rearrangement joins TRBV27 to TRBJ1-6, with 7 bases matching TRBD1. The V gene end was trimmed by 5 bases and the J gene end by 7 bases; junction bases not matched to a gene: 8. This CDR3 spans 15 amino acids. Germline CDR1 MNHEY, CDR2 SMNVEV (reference sequence).

This clone was detected only a few times. The chain recombines TRBV10-2 with TRBJ2-1; D perhaps matches TRBD2 (6 bases). This CDR3 region has 14 residues. CDR1 and CDR2 from the germline V gene are WSHSY and SAAADI. Trimming shortened V by 7 bases and J by 3 bases, and 13 bases separated the two germline ends. The CDR3 region has the DNA TGCGCCAGCACCCCGGGAGTGATCTACAATGAGCAGTTCTTC. As protein: CASTPGVIYNEQFF.